This T cell receptor (beta chain) was identified in a study of molecular identifiers for immune sequencing clone quantification. Overall study: The replicates split RNA from roughly 20,000 or 100,000 naive CD8 cells five ways and sequenced four.

Naive CD8 libraries came from around 18,000 to 910,000 sorted cells with 10%, 30% or 50% RNA. Naive CD8 T cell sorting was performed on the CD8+CD4-CCR7+CD45RA+ phenotype. Note on this clonotype: This could be a read error, since a much larger clone is one nucleotide away.

Using its own MiXCR run on the PCR reads, TCRdb lists one record per CDR3 protein. The profile shows under 600,000 distinct CDR3 sequences, roughly 24% of them singletons. Sequenced material: naive CD8+ T cells from blood, with Jurkat cell RNA spiked in. Subset described: FACS-sorted CD8+CD4-CCR7+CD45RA+ naive T cells. The receptor was derived from a human donor in good health. Some libraries in this study had Jurkat cell RNA spiked in.

The CDR3 nucleotides read TGTGGCAGCAGCTCCCCAAGGTACGAGCAGTACTTC. Protein product: CGSSSPRYEQYF. This chain links TRBV7-2 with TRBJ2-7, with D unresolved. Germline V gene lookup returns CDR1 SGHTA and CDR2 FQGNSA. CDR3 length: 12 amino acids. The variable domain in full, completed from reference TRBV7-2 and TRBJ2-7, reads GAGVSQSPSNKVTEKGKDVELRCDPISGHTALYWYRQSLGQGLEFLIYFQGNSAPDKSGLPSDRFSAERTGGSVSTLTIQRTQQEDSAVYLCGSSSPRYEQYFGPGTRLTVT.